This T cell receptor (beta chain) appears in the sequencing data of a study of blood T cell repertoires in COVID-19. Study overall: PBMCs, B-cell-depleted T cells, or T cells provided the cDNA or gDNA that made up the material.

Seattle's enrolled individuals joined amid active infection and were then monitored longitudinally. Only in-frame clones appear in the TCRdb table, and some are missing; sequencing was by immunoSEQ multiplex PCR. The data show about 300,000 clones, about 90% seen once. In its sample, this clone was seen once. The material sequenced was peripheral blood. The sequence was obtained from a woman under 40 with COVID-19, enrolled during active disease.

The DNA of the CDR3 is TGCGCCAGCAGCCGAGGAACTTCTAACTATGGCTACACCTTC. This translates into CASSRGTSNYGYTF. This chain joins TRBV4-1 and TRBJ1-2, with unresolved D. V was pared by 4 bases and J by 0 bases, with 9 bases between. The CDR3 runs 14 residues. Germline values: CDR1 MGHRA, CDR2 YSYEKL.